This is a list of T cell receptor beta chains from one sample in a study of cytomegalovirus exposure and HLA in healthy donors. The repertoire was sequenced with immunoSEQ multiplex PCR; TCRdb's copy has only in-frame clones and lacks some. The table includes over 150,000 clones, around 82% detected once. Material for sequencing was PBMCs. These receptors all stem from a man over 45 in good health and CMV-seropositive. The CDR3 runs from the conserved cysteine through the conserved F or W. D genes are given only for firm matches. Clone size appears in some rows only: once, few, many, or a class for an expanded clone.

V,size,J,D,CDR3,DNA
TRBV6-5,once,TRBJ1-1,NA,CASHEAGTNTEAFF,TGTGCCAGCCACGAAGCTGGTACGAACACTGAAGCTTTCTTT
TRBV4-2,NA,TRBJ2-2,TRBD2,CASSQDGTISQREGTGELFF,TGTGCCAGCAGCCAAGATGGGACTATAAGCCAGCGGGAGGGCACCGGGGAGCTGTTTTTT
TRBV28,NA,TRBJ2-3,NA,CASSFEYRGYTDTQYF,TGTGCCAGCAGTTTCGAATATCGGGGTTACACAGATACGCAGTATTTT
TRBV9,NA,TRBJ2-3,TRBD2,CASSPGGTSTDTQYF,TGTGCCAGCAGCCCGGGAGGAACAAGCACAGATACGCAGTATTTT
TRBV4-1,NA,TRBJ2-5,NA,CASSQGRVETQYF,TGCGCCAGCAGCCAAGGACGGGTAGAGACCCAGTACTTC
TRBV2,NA,TRBJ2-3,TRBD2,CASSLLPAGLGPSTDTQYF,TGTGCCAGCAGTTTACTCCCGGCGGGACTAGGCCCTAGCACAGATACGCAGTATTTT
TRBV15,NA,TRBJ2-2,NA,CATSVQGGYTGELFF,TGTGCCACCAGCGTACAGGGTGGGTACACCGGGGAGCTGTTTTTT
TRBV6-6,NA,TRBJ2-5,TRBD1,CAAKTGFGETQYF,TGTGCCGCCAAGACAGGGTTTGGGGAGACCCAGTACTTC
TRBV5-1,once,TRBJ1-2,TRBD1,CASSSGGTANYGYTF,TGCGCCAGCAGCTCCGGAGGGACAGCTAACTATGGCTACACCTTC
TRBV15,NA,TRBJ2-3,TRBD2,CATSRVAGGTDTQYF,TGTGCCACCAGCAGAGTGGCGGGAGGGACAGATACGCAGTATTTT
TRBV28,few,TRBJ2-1,TRBD2,CASSPPGLAGGNEQFF,TGTGCCAGCAGTCCCCCGGGACTAGCGGGAGGAAATGAGCAGTTCTTC
TRBV11-3,NA,TRBJ2-6,TRBD1,CASRSRDRVGANVLTF,TGTGCCAGCAGGTCCCGGGACAGGGTTGGGGCCAACGTCCTGACTTTC
TRBV28,NA,TRBJ2-2,TRBD1,CASRPGTENTGELFF,TGTGCCAGCAGACCCGGGACAGAGAACACCGGGGAGCTGTTTTTT
TRBV9,NA,TRBJ2-3,NA,CASSVGWGLSADTQYF,TGTGCCAGCAGCGTAGGATGGGGACTTTCGGCAGATACGCAGTATTTT
TRBV29-1,few,TRBJ1-2,NA,CSVATANYGYTF,TGCAGCGTTGCCACAGCAAACTATGGCTACACCTTC
TRBV2,once,TRBJ1-5,NA,CASSEATVNQPQHF,TGTGCCAGCAGTGAAGCGACAGTTAATCAGCCCCAGCATTTT
TRBV18,NA,TRBJ2-3,NA,CASSPREVSTDTQYF,TGTGCCAGCTCACCTAGGGAGGTCAGCACAGATACGCAGTATTTT
TRBV2,NA,TRBJ1-2,TRBD1,CASSSLLRDRGHGYTF,TGTGCCAGCAGCAGTCTCCTCCGGGACAGGGGCCATGGCTACACCTTC
TRBV28,NA,TRBJ1-5,NA,CASSATANNQPQHF,TGTGCCAGCAGCGCGACAGCCAACAATCAGCCCCAGCATTTT
TRBV6-5,NA,TRBJ2-1,TRBD1,CASSYYRQGAAEQFF,TGTGCCAGCAGTTACTACCGACAGGGGGCCGCTGAGCAGTTCTTC
TRBV2,NA,TRBJ1-1,TRBD1,CASSPRGQAEAFF,TGTGCCAGCAGCCCAAGAGGACAGGCGGAAGCTTTCTTT
TRBV18,NA,TRBJ1-1,TRBD1,CASSPRTGGYTEAFF,TGTGCCAGCTCACCACGGACAGGGGGGTACACTGAAGCTTTCTTT
TRBV6-1,NA,TRBJ2-5,NA,CASNLTPSQETQYF,TGTGCCAGCAACCTCACTCCCTCTCAAGAGACCCAGTACTTC
TRBV30,once,TRBJ2-4,TRBD1,CAWSRTGSLAKNIQYF,TGTGCCTGGAGCAGGACAGGGAGTCTAGCCAAAAACATTCAGTACTTC
TRBV28,few,TRBJ2-7,TRBD1,CASTAMRTGYEQYF,TGTGCCAGCACCGCAATGAGGACAGGATACGAGCAGTACTTC
TRBV18,NA,TRBJ2-2,NA,CASSPPSVTGELFF,TGTGCCAGCTCACCGCCTAGCGTTACCGGGGAGCTGTTTTTT
TRBV28,NA,TRBJ2-1,NA,CASSLLGDRHRGFF,TGTGCCAGCAGTTTATTAGGTGACCGCCATAGGGGGTTCTTC
TRBV5-1,NA,TRBJ2-1,TRBD2,CASSFAVGGSSYNEQFF,TGCGCCAGCAGCTTTGCCGTCGGCGGGAGCTCCTACAATGAGCAGTTCTTC
TRBV4-3,NA,TRBJ2-3,TRBD1,CASSQDPGQGADTQYF,TGCGCCAGCAGCCAAGATCCGGGACAGGGTGCAGATACGCAGTATTTT
TRBV19,NA,TRBJ1-2,TRBD1,CASSDRGTDYGYTF,TGTGCCAGTAGTGATCGCGGGACAGACTATGGCTACACCTTC
TRBV6-5,NA,TRBJ1-5,TRBD1,CASHNRGSNQPQHF,TGTGCCAGCCACAACAGGGGGAGCAATCAGCCCCAGCATTTT
TRBV2,NA,TRBJ2-2,NA,CASSVLQGPGELFF,TGTGCCAGCAGCGTCTTACAGGGTCCCGGGGAGCTGTTTTTT
TRBV7-9,few,TRBJ2-7,NA,CSSSLIGDEQYF,TGTTCCAGCAGCTTAATAGGGGACGAGCAGTACTTC
TRBV19,once,TRBJ1-5,NA,CASSKKDYSNQPQHF,TGTGCCAGTAGTAAGAAGGACTATAGCAATCAGCCCCAGCATTTT
TRBV4-3,NA,TRBJ2-7,NA,CASSQVDRTSGEQYF,TGCGCCAGCAGCCAAGTAGACAGGACCTCGGGCGAGCAGTACTTC
TRBV10-3,NA,TRBJ1-2,TRBD1,CAISAGDRVLDGYTF,TGTGCCATCAGTGCTGGGGACAGGGTTTTAGATGGCTACACCTTC
TRBV6-5,NA,TRBJ2-7,NA,CASSSALYPSTYEQYF,TGTGCCAGCAGTTCCGCGCTCTACCCCTCAACCTACGAGCAGTACTTC
TRBV9,NA,TRBJ2-1,NA,CASSVGARSFSDEQFF,TGTGCCAGCAGCGTAGGGGCTCGGTCCTTTAGCGATGAGCAGTTCTTC
TRBV5-1,NA,TRBJ2-3,NA,CASSLQGPDTQYF,TGCGCCAGCAGCTTGCAGGGCCCAGATACGCAGTATTTT
TRBV2,NA,TRBJ2-1,TRBD2,CASSGGGGGYNEQFF,TGTGCCAGCAGTGGCGGGGGGGGTGGTTACAATGAGCAGTTCTTC
TRBV21-1,NA,TRBJ2-7,NA,CASSKREGDYEQYF,TGTGCCAGCAGCAAAAGAGAGGGCGATTACGAGCAGTACTTC
TRBV30,NA,TRBJ1-6,TRBD1,CAWSVGQGFGSPLHF,TGTGCCTGGAGTGTTGGACAGGGATTTGGTTCACCCCTCCACTTT
TRBV28,NA,TRBJ2-5,NA,CASSLGGEETQYF,TGTGCCAGCAGTTTAGGTGGAGAAGAGACCCAGTACTTC
TRBV4-2,NA,TRBJ1-6,TRBD1,CASSQGTGRDSPLHF,TGTGCCAGCAGCCAAGGGACAGGGAGGGATTCACCCCTCCACTTT
TRBV4-3,few,TRBJ2-6,TRBD1,CASSQDRGSAGANVLTF,TGCGCCAGCAGCCAGGACAGGGGATCGGCAGGGGCCAACGTCCTGACTTTC
TRBV2,once,TRBJ2-7,TRBD1,CASSGTGSREQYF,TGTGCCAGCAGTGGGACAGGGTCGAGGGAGCAGTACTTC
TRBV4-2,NA,TRBJ1-2,TRBD1,CASSQTGTDGYTF,TGTGCCAGCAGCCAGACAGGGACCGATGGCTACACCTTC
TRBV9,NA,TRBJ2-3,TRBD2,CASSGGTSGTDTQYF,TGTGCCAGCAGCGGCGGGACTAGCGGCACAGATACGCAGTATTTT
TRBV28,NA,TRBJ1-5,NA,CASNPGQGIIQPQHF,TGTGCCAGCAACCCGGGGCAGGGGATAATTCAGCCCCAGCATTTT
TRBV5-1,once,TRBJ1-2,NA,CASSSTGVVNYGYTF,TGCGCCAGCAGCTCGACAGGAGTCGTTAACTATGGCTACACCTTC
TRBV7-8,few,TRBJ2-1,TRBD1,CASSLAVVTGAYNEQFF,TGTGCCAGCAGCTTAGCGGTCGTGACAGGGGCCTACAATGAGCAGTTCTTC
TRBV6-5,NA,TRBJ1-3,NA,CASSRAGLSGNTIYF,TGTGCCAGCAGTCGGGCGGGACTCTCTGGAAACACCATATATTTT
TRBV30,NA,TRBJ2-7,NA,CAWRLTGVEQYF,TGTGCCTGGAGGTTAACAGGAGTCGAGCAGTACTTC
TRBV7-3,once,TRBJ2-7,TRBD1,CASSRQGVYEQYF,TGTGCCAGCAGCAGACAGGGGGTATACGAGCAGTACTTC
TRBV7-8,NA,TRBJ2-1,TRBD1,CASSSSNRGNEQFF,TGTGCCAGCAGCTCCTCTAACAGGGGAAATGAGCAGTTCTTC
TRBV6-5,NA,TRBJ1-6,TRBD1,CASSYSTGRRNSPLHF,TGTGCCAGCAGTTACTCGACAGGGCGCCGTAATTCACCCCTCCACTTT
TRBV9,NA,TRBJ1-3,TRBD1,CASSAQTGPYSGNTIYF,TGTGCCAGCAGCGCCCAGACAGGGCCGTACTCTGGAAACACCATATATTTT
TRBV7-9,NA,TRBJ2-7,NA,CASSFWGELPIIGYEQYF,TGTGCCAGCAGCTTTTGGGGGGAGCTGCCCATCATAGGCTACGAGCAGTACTTC
TRBV10-3,once,TRBJ1-3,TRBD1,CAISSDRAGNTIYF,TGTGCCATCAGTTCTGACAGGGCTGGAAACACCATATATTTT